Listed here are 10 T cell receptor beta chains from one sample, sequenced in a study of IL-32 and malignant T cell survival in cutaneous lymphoma. Blood came from patients with leukemic cutaneous T cell lymphoma, or Sezary syndrome. Sequencing was performed with immunoSEQ multiplex PCR; in TCRdb, only in-frame clones are kept and a portion is missing. The repertoire holds roughly 2,200 clones, with roughly 82% as singletons. The sequenced sample was blood, obtained on day 0. These receptors all come from a human donor with cutaneous T cell lymphoma.

In its sample, this clone ranks as large (0.1 to 1%). The gene calls are TRBV6-5 and TRBJ2-1, with 10 bases identical to TRBD2. The CDR3 contains 15 residues. Looked up from germline, CDR1 is MNHEY and CDR2 is SVGAGI. Losses at the gene ends were 2 bases for V and 6 bases for J; bases not matched to a gene: 4. The CDR3, as DNA: TGTGCCAGCAGTTACCCCGGGACTAGCGTCAATGAGCAGTTCTTC. Residues: CASSYPGTSVNEQFF.

This rearrangement joins TRBV21-1 to TRBJ2-5. TRBV21-1 is deemed a pseudogene. The length of the CDR3 is 12 residues. This chain's CDR3 is CASSPAKETQYF. The CDR3 coding sequence is TGTGCCAGCAGCCCCGCAAAAGAGACCCAGTACTTC.

V is TRBV27 and J is TRBJ2-1; TRBD2 matches at 7 bases. The J segment lost 6 bases and the V segment lost 5 bases, leaving 7 bases of the junction unmatched. The length of the CDR3 is 14 residues. Germline V gene sequence: CDR1 MNHEY, CDR2 SMNVEV (reference sequence). The CDR3 spells CASSLQAGPNEQFF. The CDR3 DNA reads as TGTGCCAGCAGTCTGCAAGCGGGGCCCAATGAGCAGTTCTTC.

The CDR3 loop is CAWSTGQGTEKLFF. For the CDR3, the DNA is TGTGCCTGGAGTACTGGGCAGGGGACTGAAAAACTGTTTTTT. The chain employs TRBV30 and TRBJ1-4, with a tentative D call TRBD1 (6 bases). CDR3 length: 14 amino acids. V dropped 2 bases and J dropped 7 bases, with 14 bases sitting between them. Per the germline V gene, CDR1 is GTSNPN and CDR2 is SVGIG (reference sequence).

This chain joins TRBV7-5 and TRBJ1-1; TRBD1 reflects the table's D call only, with no check against the DNA. TRBV7-5 counts as a pseudogene. This CDR3 spans 14 amino acids. The CDR3 loop is CASSAGTPNTEAFF. DNA of the CDR3: TGTGCCAGCAGCGCCGGGACACCGAACACTGAAGCTTTCTTT.

The V gene is TRBV7-8, the J gene TRBJ2-3, with D possibly TRBD2 on 6 matching bases. CDR1 is SGHVS, CDR2 FQNEAQ, per germline. V was trimmed by 8 bases and J by 2 bases, leaving 23 bases between them. There are 17 residues in the CDR3. The CDR3 reads CASDEGLSGPFTDTQYF. CDR3 coding DNA: TGTGCCAGCGACGAGGGGCTTAGCGGACCATTCACAGATACGCAGTATTTT.

The V gene is TRBV28, the J gene TRBJ2-2, with 8 bases fitting TRBD2. The CDR3 runs 18 residues. Germline V gene data show CDR1 as MDHEN and CDR2 as SYDVKM. J was trimmed by 3 bases and V by 1 base; bases with no gene match: 10. CDR3 in DNA: TGTGCCAGCAGTTTATATCCTCCGGGACTAGTGTACACCGGGGAGCTGTTTTTT. Amino acid sequence: CASSLYPPGLVYTGELFF. Combining the CDR3 with reference TRBV28 and TRBJ2-2 gives the whole variable domain DVKVTQSSRYLVKRTGEKVFLECVQDMDHENMFWYRQDPGLGLRLIYFSYDVKMKEKGDIPEGYSVSREKKERFSLILESASTNQTSMYLCASSLYPPGLVYTGELFFGEGSRLTVL.

The CDR3 DNA reads as TGTGCCAGCAGCGTAGGGGGGACTAGTGGCAATGAGCAGTTCTTC. Its protein product is CASSVGGTSGNEQFF. The chain joins TRBV9 to TRBJ2-1, with 8 bases lining up with TRBD2. Germline CDR1 is SGDLS and CDR2 is YYNGEE. The CDR3 sequence is 15 residues long. Trimming removed 0 bases from V and 6 bases from J; junction bases left unmatched: 5.

This rearrangement joins TRBV27 to TRBJ2-5; the match to TRBD2 covers 12 bases. The ends lost 7 bases at V and 5 bases at J; junction bases unmatched: 8. Germline V lookup: CDR1 MNHEY, CDR2 SMNVEV (reference sequence). The CDR3 loop spans 15 amino acids. CDR3 sequence (DNA): TGTGCCAGCACTAGGCTAGCGGGAGGGGTTGAGACCCAGTACTTC. Protein sequence: CASTRLAGGVETQYF.

The rearrangement joins TRBV4-2 to TRBJ2-7, with D tentatively TRBD1 or TRBD2 (5 bases each). V shed 1 base and J shed 2 bases, with 6 bases lying between them. CDR3 size: 13 residues. CDR1 and CDR2 from the germline V gene are LGHNA and YNFKEQ. This CDR3 is CASSQGDPYEQYF. CDR3 nucleotide sequence: TGTGCCAGCAGCCAAGGGGACCCCTACGAGCAGTACTTC.